This TCR beta chain was captured in a study of blood T cell repertoires in COVID-19. About the study: The samples span acute and convalescent COVID-19 from the United States, Italy and Spain. PBMCs, B-cell-depleted T cells, or T cells provided the cDNA or gDNA that made up the material.

In the source study's methods: Reference gene primers were amplified, and this amplification served to estimate nucleated cell counts. The data were produced by immunoSEQ multiplex PCR, yet TCRdb's version contains in-frame clones alone and is incomplete. The DNA was the basis for D and trimming; V, J and clone size are from that table. This table holds 30,000 to 45,000 clones, 80% to 90% found once. The CDR3 covers 15 residues. The V and J ends lost 2 bases and 7 bases respectively, with 12 bases between them. CDR1 and CDR2 from the germline V gene are LGHDT and YNNKEL (reference sequence). Sequencing was carried out using peripheral blood. The rearrangement joins TRBV3-1 (or the pseudogene TRBV3-2) to TRBJ1-6; the D is unclear. This receptor was identified in an older man with acute or convalescent COVID-19. The CDR3 is CASSQKSTGNSPLHF. Here the CDR3 DNA reads TGTGCCAGCAGCCAAAAGAGTACGGGAAATTCACCCCTCCACTTT.